This TCR beta chain was observed in a study of T cells in Graves' hyperthyroidism and ophthalmopathy. Inclusion characteristics of ophthalmopathy patients comprised a Clinical Activity Score of at least 3, a NOSPECS grade of at least 4, and duration under 3 months. Researchers amplified the TCR beta CDR3 regions from RNA transcripts. The TCR CDR3 was amplified in a first-round RT-PCR using the HTBI primer set. One entry per CDR3 protein results from TCRdb running MiXCR on the multiplex PCR reads. The sample carries over 400,000 distinct CDR3 sequences, around 15% recorded once. This CDR3 contains 11 residues. The V gene lost 7 bases and the J gene lost 5 bases, with 8 bases spanning the gap. This clonotype was detected many times.

The receptor's source is a man younger than 35 with Graves' ophthalmopathy. The material sequenced was blood. The J gene is TRBJ1-1, the V gene TRBV12-3 or TRBV12-4; tentatively, D is TRBD1 (5 bases). This CDR3 is CASKGRTEAFF. The CDR3 DNA follows: TGTGCCAGCAAGGGGAGGACTGAAGCTTTCTTT.